This T cell receptor beta chain was captured by sequencing in a study of blood T cell repertoires in COVID-19. For the study at large: The cDNA or gDNA used as material had been derived from T cells, B-cell-depleted T cells, or PBMCs.

In germline, CDR1 is SGHVS, CDR2 FQNEAQ. V lost 5 bases and J lost 0, with 11 bases in between. There are 15 residues in the CDR3. In the original analysis: For nucleated cells, counts were estimated from reference gene primer amplification. The method was immunoSEQ multiplex PCR; TCRdb's version includes in-frame clones alone and lacks a portion of them. D and trimming come from the DNA, and the V and J calls and clone size come from that table. The sample shows some 120,000 clones, around 87% of them seen only once. The TCR sequence derives from a woman in her forties or fifties who had recovered from COVID-19. The chain joins TRBV7-8 to TRBJ1-5; D is unclear. Sample: peripheral blood. The chain's CDR3 is CASSPKRISNQPQHF. The CDR3 nucleotides are TGTGCCAGCAGCCCCAAGAGAATTAGCAATCAGCCCCAGCATTTT.